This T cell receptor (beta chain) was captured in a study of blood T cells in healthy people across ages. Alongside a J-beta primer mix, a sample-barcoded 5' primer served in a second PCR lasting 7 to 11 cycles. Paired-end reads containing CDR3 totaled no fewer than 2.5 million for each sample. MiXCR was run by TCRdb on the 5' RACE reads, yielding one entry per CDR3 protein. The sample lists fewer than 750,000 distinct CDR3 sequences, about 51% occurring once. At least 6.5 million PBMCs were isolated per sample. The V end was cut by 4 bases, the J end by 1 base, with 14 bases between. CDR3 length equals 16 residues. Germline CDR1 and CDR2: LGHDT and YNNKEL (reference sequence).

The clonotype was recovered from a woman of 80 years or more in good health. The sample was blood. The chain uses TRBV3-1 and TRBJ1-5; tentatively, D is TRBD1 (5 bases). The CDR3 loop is CASSLSTGGSNQPQHF. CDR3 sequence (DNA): TGTGCCAGCAGCCTCTCCACGGGGGGGAGCAATCAGCCCCAGCATTTT.